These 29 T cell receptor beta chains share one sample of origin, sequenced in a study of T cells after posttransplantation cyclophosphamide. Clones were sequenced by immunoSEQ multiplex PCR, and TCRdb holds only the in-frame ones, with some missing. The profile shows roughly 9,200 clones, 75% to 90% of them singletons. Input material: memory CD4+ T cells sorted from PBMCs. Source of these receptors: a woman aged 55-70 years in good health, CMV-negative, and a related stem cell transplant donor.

CDR3: CATQCAQRYYNEQFF. DNA for the CDR3: TGTGCCACCCAATGTGCCCAGCGGTATTACAATGAGCAGTTCTTC. The V gene is TRBV12-1, the J gene TRBJ2-1; the table's D call, TRBD2, was not checked against the DNA. TRBV12-1 is a recognized pseudogene. The CDR3 contains 15 residues.

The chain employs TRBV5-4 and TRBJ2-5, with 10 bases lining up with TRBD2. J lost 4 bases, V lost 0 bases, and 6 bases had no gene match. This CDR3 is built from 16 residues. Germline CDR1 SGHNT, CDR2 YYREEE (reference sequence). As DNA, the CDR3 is TGTGCCAGCAGCTTGGCCTTAGCGGGGGGAACAGAGACCCAGTACTTC. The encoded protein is CASSLALAGGTETQYF.

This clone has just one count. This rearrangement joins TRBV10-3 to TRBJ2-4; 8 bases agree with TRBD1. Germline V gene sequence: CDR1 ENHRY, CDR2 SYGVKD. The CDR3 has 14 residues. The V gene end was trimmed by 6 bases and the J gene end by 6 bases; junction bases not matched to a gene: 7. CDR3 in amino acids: CAISSPGGGNIQYF. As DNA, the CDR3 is TGTGCCATCAGCTCCCCAGGGGGCGGAAACATTCAGTACTTC.

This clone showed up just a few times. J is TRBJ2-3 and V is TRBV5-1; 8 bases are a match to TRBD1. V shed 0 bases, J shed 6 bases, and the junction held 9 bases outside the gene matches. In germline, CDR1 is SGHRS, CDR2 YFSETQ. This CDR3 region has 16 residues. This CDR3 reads CASSLDWAGGIDTQYF. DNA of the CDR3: TGCGCCAGCAGCTTGGATTGGGCAGGGGGCATTGATACGCAGTATTTT. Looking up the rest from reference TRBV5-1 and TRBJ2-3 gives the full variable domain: KAGVTQTPRYLIKTRGQQVTLSCSPISGHRSVSWYQQTPGQGLQFLFEYFSETQRNKGNFPGRFSGRQFSNSRSEMNVSTLELGDSALYLCASSLDWAGGIDTQYFGPGTRLTVL.

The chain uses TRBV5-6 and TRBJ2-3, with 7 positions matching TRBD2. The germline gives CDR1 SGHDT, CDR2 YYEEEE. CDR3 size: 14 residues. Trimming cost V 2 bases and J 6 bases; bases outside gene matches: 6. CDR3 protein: CASSFRTRADTQYF. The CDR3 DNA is TGTGCCAGCAGCTTCCGGACTAGGGCCGATACGCAGTATTTT.

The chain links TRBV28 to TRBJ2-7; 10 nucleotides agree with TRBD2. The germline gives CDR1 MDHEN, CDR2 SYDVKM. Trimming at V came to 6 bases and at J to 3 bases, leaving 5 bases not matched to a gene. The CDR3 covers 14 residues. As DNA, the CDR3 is TGTGCCAGCAGAACCTTAGCGGGAGGCTACGAGCAGTACTTC. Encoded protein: CASRTLAGGYEQYF.

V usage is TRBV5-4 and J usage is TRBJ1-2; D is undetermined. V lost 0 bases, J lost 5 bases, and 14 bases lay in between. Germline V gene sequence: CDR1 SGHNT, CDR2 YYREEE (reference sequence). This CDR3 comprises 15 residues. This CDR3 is CASSLVGTSGYGYTF. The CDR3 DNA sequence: TGTGCCAGCAGCTTGGTGGGCACCAGCGGGTATGGCTACACCTTC. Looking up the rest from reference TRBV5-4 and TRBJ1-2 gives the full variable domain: ETGVTQSPTHLIKTRGQQVTLRCSSQSGHNTVSWYQQALGQGPQFIFQYYREEENGRGNFPPRFSGLQFPNYSSELNVNALELDDSALYLCASSLVGTSGYGYTFGSGTRLTVV.

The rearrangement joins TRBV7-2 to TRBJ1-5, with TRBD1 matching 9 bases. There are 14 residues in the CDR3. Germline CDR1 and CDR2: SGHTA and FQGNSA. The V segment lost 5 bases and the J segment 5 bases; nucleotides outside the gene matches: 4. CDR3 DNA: TGTGCCAGCAGCCCCAGGACAGGGGATCAGCCCCAGCATTTT. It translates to CASSPRTGDQPQHF.

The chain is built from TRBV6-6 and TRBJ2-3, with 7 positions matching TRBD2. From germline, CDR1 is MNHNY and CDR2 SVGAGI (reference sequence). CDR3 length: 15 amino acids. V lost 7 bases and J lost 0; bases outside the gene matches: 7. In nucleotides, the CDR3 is TGTGCCAGCACCCACGAACTAGCGAGCACAGATACGCAGTATTTT. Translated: CASTHELASTDTQYF.

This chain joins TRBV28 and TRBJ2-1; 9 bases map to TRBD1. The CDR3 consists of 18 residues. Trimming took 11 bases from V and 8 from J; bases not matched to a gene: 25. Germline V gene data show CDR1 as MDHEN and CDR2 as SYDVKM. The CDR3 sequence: CASRDREGRRADRHEQFF. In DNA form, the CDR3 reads TGTGCCTCCCGGGACAGGGAGGGCCGGAGGGCGGATAGGCATGAGCAGTTCTTC.

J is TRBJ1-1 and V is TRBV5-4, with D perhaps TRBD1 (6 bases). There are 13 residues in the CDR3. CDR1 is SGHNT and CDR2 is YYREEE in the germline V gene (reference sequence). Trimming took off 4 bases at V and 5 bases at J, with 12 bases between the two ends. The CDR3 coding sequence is TGTGCCAGCAGCCCGGGGGGCAGGACTGAAGCTTTCTTT. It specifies CASSPGGRTEAFF.

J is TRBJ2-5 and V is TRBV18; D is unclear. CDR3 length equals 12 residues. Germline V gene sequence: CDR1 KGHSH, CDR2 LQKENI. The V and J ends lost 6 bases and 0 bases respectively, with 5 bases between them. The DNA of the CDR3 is TGTGCCAGCTCCCCCGACCAAGAGACCCAGTACTTC. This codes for CASSPDQETQYF.

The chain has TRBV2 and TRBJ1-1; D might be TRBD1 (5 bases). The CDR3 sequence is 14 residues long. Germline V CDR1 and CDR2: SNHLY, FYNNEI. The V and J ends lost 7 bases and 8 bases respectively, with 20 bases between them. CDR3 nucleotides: TGTGCCAGCAAGACCCAGACAGCCCGCTCAGAAGCTTTCTTT. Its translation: CASKTQTARSEAFF.

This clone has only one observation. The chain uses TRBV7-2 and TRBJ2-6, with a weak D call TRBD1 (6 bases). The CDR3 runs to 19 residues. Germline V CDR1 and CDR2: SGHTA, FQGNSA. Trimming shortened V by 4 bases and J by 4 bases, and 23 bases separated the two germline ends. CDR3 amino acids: CASSSYRVGGLGGANVLTF. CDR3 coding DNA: TGTGCCAGCAGCTCCTACAGGGTAGGGGGTTTAGGGGGGGCCAACGTCCTGACTTTC.

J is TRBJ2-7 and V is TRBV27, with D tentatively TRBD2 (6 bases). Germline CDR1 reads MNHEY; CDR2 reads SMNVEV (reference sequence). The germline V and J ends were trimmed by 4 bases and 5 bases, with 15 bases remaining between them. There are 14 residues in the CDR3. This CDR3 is CASSSLTSIHEQYF. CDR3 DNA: TGTGCCAGCAGTTCCTTGACTAGTATCCACGAGCAGTACTTC.

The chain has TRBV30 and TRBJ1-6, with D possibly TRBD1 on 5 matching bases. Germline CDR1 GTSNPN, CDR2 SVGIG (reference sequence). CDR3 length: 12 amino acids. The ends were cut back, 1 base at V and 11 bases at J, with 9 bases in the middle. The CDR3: CAWSGQGTPLHF. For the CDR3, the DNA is TGTGCCTGGAGTGGGCAGGGTACACCCCTCCACTTT.

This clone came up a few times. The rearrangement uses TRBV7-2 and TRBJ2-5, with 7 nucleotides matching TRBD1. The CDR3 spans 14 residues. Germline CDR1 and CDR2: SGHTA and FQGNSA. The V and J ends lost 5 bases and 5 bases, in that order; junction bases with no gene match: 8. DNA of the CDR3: TGTGCCAGCAGCCTGACAGGGTTGAGTGAGACCCAGTACTTC. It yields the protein CASSLTGLSETQYF.

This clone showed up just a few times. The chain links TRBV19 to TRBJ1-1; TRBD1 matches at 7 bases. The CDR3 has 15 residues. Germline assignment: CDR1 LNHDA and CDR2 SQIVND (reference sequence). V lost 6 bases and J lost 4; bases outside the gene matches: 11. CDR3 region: CASRLLRQGPTEAFF. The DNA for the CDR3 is TGTGCCAGTAGGCTACTACGACAGGGCCCCACTGAAGCTTTCTTT.

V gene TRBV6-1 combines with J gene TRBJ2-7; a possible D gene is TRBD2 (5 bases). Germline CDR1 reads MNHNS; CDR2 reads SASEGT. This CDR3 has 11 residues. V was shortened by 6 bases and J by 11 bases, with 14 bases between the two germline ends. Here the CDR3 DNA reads TGTGCCAGCAGGGACTTCTTCGAAGAGTACTTC. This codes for CASRDFFEEYF.

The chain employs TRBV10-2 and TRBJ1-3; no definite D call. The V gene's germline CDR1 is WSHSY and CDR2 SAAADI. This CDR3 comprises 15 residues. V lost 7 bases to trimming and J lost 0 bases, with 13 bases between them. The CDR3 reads CASTPTGSSGNTIYF. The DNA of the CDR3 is TGCGCCAGCACCCCGACGGGATCCTCTGGAAACACCATATATTTT.

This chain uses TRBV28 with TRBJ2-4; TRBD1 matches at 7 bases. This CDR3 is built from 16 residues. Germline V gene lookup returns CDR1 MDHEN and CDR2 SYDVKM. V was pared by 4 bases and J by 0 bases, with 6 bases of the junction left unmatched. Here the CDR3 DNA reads TGTGCCAGCAGTTCGGGACAGCTCTTAGCCAAAAACATTCAGTACTTC. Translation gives CASSSGQLLAKNIQYF.

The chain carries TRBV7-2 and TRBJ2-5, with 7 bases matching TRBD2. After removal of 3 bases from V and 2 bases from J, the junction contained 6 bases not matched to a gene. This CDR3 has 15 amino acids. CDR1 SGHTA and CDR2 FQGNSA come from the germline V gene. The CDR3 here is CASSFFREAQETQYF. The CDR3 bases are TGTGCCAGCAGCTTCTTCCGGGAGGCTCAAGAGACCCAGTACTTC.

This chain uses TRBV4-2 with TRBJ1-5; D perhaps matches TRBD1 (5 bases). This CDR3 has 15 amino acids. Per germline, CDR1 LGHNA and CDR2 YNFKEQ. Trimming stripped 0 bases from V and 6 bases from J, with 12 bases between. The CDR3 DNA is TGTGCCAGCAGCCAAGAGGAAGGGGTAGGTCAGCCCCAGCATTTT. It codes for CASSQEEGVGQPQHF.

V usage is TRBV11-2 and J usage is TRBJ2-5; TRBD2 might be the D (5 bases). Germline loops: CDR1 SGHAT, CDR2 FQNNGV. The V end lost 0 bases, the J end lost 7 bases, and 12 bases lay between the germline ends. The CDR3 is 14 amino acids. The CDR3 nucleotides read TGTGCCAGCAGCTTAGATAGAACTAGAGGGACCCAGTACTTC. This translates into CASSLDRTRGTQYF.

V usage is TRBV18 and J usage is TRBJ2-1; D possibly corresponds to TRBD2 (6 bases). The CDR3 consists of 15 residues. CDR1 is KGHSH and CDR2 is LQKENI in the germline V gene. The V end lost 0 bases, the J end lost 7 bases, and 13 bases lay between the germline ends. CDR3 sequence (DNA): TGTGCCAGCTCACCACCTACTGCAGGAGGGAATGAGCAGTTCTTC. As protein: CASSPPTAGGNEQFF.

The CDR3: CASSPGGEGKYEQYV. The DNA for the CDR3 is TGTGCCAGCAGCCCTGGGGGGGAAGGGAAATACGAGCAGTACGTC. This rearrangement joins TRBV7-3 to TRBJ2-7, with 7 bases aligning to TRBD2. Losses at the gene ends were 5 bases for V and 4 bases for J; bases not matched to a gene: 11. Per the germline V gene, CDR1 is SGHTA and CDR2 is FQGTGA. CDR3 size: 15 residues.

The CDR3 loop reads CSVGGGVKETQYF. DNA of the CDR3: TGCAGCGTTGGGGGAGGGGTTAAAGAGACCCAGTACTTC. This chain uses TRBV29-1 with TRBJ2-5; 7 bases fit TRBD2. The CDR3 consists of 13 residues. Germline CDR1 and CDR2: SQVTM and ANQGSEA. V lost 4 bases to trimming and J lost 3 bases; unmatched junction nucleotides: 5. Full variable domain (outside the CDR3, taken from reference TRBV29-1 and TRBJ2-5): SAVISQKPSRDICQRGTSLTIQCQVDSQVTMMFWYRQQPGQSLTLIATANQGSEATYESGFVIDKFPISRPNLTFSTLTVSNMSPEDSSIYLCSVGGGVKETQYFGPGTRLLVL.

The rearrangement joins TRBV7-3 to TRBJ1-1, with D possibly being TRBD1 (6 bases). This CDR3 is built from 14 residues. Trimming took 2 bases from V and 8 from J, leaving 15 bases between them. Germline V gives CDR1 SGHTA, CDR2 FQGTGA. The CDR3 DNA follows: TGTGCCAGCAGCTTAGGGGGGGCGGCGGCCGAAGCTTTCTTT. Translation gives CASSLGGAAAEAFF.

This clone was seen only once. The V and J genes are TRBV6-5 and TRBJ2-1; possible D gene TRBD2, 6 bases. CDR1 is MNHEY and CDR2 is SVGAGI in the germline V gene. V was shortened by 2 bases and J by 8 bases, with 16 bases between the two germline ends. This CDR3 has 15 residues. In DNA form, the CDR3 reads TGTGCCAGCAGTTACAGGCAGGTGGGGGGTTATGAGCAGTTCTTC. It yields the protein CASSYRQVGGYEQFF.